This TCR beta chain appears in the sequencing data of a study of beta chain features in type 1 diabetes. At the level of the study: Patients were similar to healthy donors in age and gender (as well as in cell yields). Study-wide results and limits: Across all four CD4+ subsets, people with type 1 diabetes showed modestly shorter TCRB CDR3s. Still unanswered here is whether HLA type influences TCRB rearrangement.

The investigators reverse transcribed all of the isolated RNA, so they sequenced expressed TCRB transcripts. The table came from immunoSEQ multiplex PCR; TCRdb's copy has only in-frame clones and leaves some out. The table has about 620,000 clones, about 14% seen once. Germline CDR1 MNHEY, CDR2 SVGAGI. There are 16 residues in the CDR3. With 2 bases clipped from V and 4 bases from J, the junction kept 8 bases outside the gene matches. CD4+ naive, central memory, regulatory and stem cell-like memory subsets were isolated by sorting on CD45RO/CCR7/CD25/CD127/CD95/CD27. Note on this clone: The antigen is unknown.

This sequence was found in a man between 18 and 35 years old in good health. This chain uses TRBV6-5 with TRBJ2-1; the match to TRBD2 covers 7 bases. Material: naive CD4+ T cells from blood. CDR3: CASSYARGGAYNEQFF. DNA for the CDR3: TGTGCCAGCAGTTACGCCCGGGGAGGGGCGTACAATGAGCAGTTCTTC.